Here is one T cell receptor (beta chain) with its context. Its specificity is unknown. The data stem from a study of shared clonotypes between healthy human individuals. The investigators split CD4+ cells into a CD45RA+ naive subset and a CD45RA-negative memory subset. Study-level findings and limits: Larger estimated richness was generally seen in naive subsets than in memory subsets.

The table came from immunoSEQ multiplex PCR; TCRdb's copy has only in-frame clones and leaves some out. The table includes approximately 1.4 million clones, approximately 98% detected once. This CDR3 is 17 amino acids long. J lost 7 bases, V lost 5 bases, and 13 bases had no gene match. This sequence originates from a man under 40 in good health. The sequenced sample consisted of naive CD4+ T cells sorted from blood. Specified subset: CD45RA+ positively selected. V gene TRBV23-1 combines with J gene TRBJ2-1; 11 positions agree with TRBD2. TRBV23-1 is recorded as an ORF, its role being uncertain. The CDR3 coding sequence is TGCGCCAGCAGTGTGTGCACAATAGCGGGAGGGTTGAATGAGCAGTTCTTC. Residues: CASSVCTIAGGLNEQFF.